This TCR beta chain appears in the sequencing data of a study of Ad26.COV2.S vaccination and SARS-CoV-2 variants. Notes on the study in general: Vaccinated and placebo-treated recipients had similar non-spike TCR breadth.

Treatment defined: some 20 received Ad26.COV2.S at low or high dose, single or two shots; roughly 5 received placebo; per-sample allocation not given. Specimen acquisition occurred on day 63 following the initial vaccine or placebo injection. Libraries were prepared by immunoSEQ multiplex PCR; TCRdb keeps only in-frame clonotypes and omits some of them. The table has about 320,000 clones, just over 85% seen once. CDR1 and CDR2 from the germline V gene are LGHDT and YNNKEL (reference sequence). Trimming took off 7 bases at V and 3 bases at J, with 15 bases between the two ends. The CDR3 is made up of 14 amino acids. About this clone itself: Its antigen is undetermined.

Here the sequenced sample was peripheral blood, taken in a trial of Ad26.COV2.S vaccine versus placebo. This TCR was sampled from a person aged 18-65 years who received the Ad26.COV2.S COVID-19 vaccine or a placebo. V usage is TRBV3-1 (or the pseudogene TRBV3-2) and J usage is TRBJ1-2; maybe TRBD1 (5 bases). The CDR3 DNA sequence: TGTGCCAGCACCCTAAGAGGGGTTGACTATGGCTACACCTTC. Residues: CASTLRGVDYGYTF.